The T cell receptor beta chain under discussion was sequenced for a study of graft-versus-host responses after intestinal transplantation. About the research overall: As for transplant type, recipients had multivisceral, liver-intestinal, or isolated intestinal grafts.

The CDR3 covers 16 residues. Trimming took 0 bases from V and 0 from J, leaving 13 bases between them. Looked up from germline, CDR1 is SGHKS and CDR2 is YYEKEE (reference sequence). As for this clone: As yet, its antigen is unknown.

Assay used: immunoSEQ multiplex PCR; TCRdb lists only in-frame clones, some missing. This table holds 30,000 to 40,000 clones, approximately 93% found once. The TCR was taken from a human donor who was the organ donor for an intestinal transplant. The chain recombines TRBV5-5 with TRBJ2-7; weak D call: TRBD2 (5 bases). Sequences were derived from unstimulated CD8+ T cells sorted from spleen or lymph node cells, sampled before transplant. The DNA of the CDR3 is TGTGCCAGCAGCTTGGGCGGGCCTAGCTCCTCCTACGAGCAGTACTTC. It specifies CASSLGGPSSSYEQYF.